This TCR beta chain is drawn from a study of T cell repertoires in cytomegalovirus infection. Study-wide results and limits: HLA-C-restricted CMV clonotypes gave the most frequent clonotype in two of eight donors.

TCRdb re-analysed the reads in MiXCR, keeping a single row per CDR3 protein. The sample lists a few hundred thousand distinct CDR3 sequences; about a sixth were seen once. V was pared by 5 bases and J by 4 bases, with 14 bases between. Germline CDR1 LNHDA, CDR2 SQIVND (reference sequence). This CDR3 region has 15 residues. Notes on this clonotype: The target antigen is unknown.

Sequencing input: PBMCs. This receptor was identified in a human donor in good health (CMV status not recorded). Some clones in this sample may be carry-over from other donors' samples. The V gene is TRBV19, the J gene TRBJ1-4; the D gene is possibly TRBD1 (6 bases). CDR3 bases: TGTGCCAGTAGTCTCGACAGGCCAAGTAATGAAAAACTGTTTTTT. It encodes CASSLDRPSNEKLFF.